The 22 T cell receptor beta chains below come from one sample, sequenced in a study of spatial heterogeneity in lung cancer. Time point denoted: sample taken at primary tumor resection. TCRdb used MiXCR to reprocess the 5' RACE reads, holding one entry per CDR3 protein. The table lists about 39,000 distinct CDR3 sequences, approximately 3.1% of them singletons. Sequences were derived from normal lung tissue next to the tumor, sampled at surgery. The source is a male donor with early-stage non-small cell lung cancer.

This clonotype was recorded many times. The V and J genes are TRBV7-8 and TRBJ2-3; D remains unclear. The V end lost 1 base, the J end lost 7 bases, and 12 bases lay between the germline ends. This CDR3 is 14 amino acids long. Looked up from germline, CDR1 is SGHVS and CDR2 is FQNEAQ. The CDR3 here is CASSLDRPPHTQYF. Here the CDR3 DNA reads TGTGCCAGCAGCTTAGACCGACCGCCACATACGCAGTATTTT.

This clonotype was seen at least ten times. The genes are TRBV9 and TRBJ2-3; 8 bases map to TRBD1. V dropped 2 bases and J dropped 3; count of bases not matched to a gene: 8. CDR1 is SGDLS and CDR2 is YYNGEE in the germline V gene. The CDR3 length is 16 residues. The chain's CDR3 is CASSVEGQGGTDTQYF. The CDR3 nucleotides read TGTGCCAGCAGCGTTGAAGGACAGGGCGGGACAGATACGCAGTATTTT. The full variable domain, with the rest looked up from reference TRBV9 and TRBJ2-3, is DSGVTQTPKHLITATGQRVTLRCSPRSGDLSVYWYQQSLDQGLQFLIQYYNGEERAKGNILERFSAQQFPDLHSELNLSSLELGDSALYFCASSVEGQGGTDTQYFGPGTRLTVL.

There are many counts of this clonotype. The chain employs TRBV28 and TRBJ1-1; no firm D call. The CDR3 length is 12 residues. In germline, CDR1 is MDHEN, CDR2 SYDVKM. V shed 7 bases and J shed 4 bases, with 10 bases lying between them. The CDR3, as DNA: TGTGCCAGCAACTACCGGGGCACTGAAGCTTTCTTT. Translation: CASNYRGTEAFF. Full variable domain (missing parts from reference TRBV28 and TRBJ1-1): DVKVTQSSRYLVKRTGEKVFLECVQDMDHENMFWYRQDPGLGLRLIYFSYDVKMKEKGDIPEGYSVSREKKERFSLILESASTNQTSMYLCASNYRGTEAFFGQGTRLTVV.

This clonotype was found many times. The CDR3 sequence: CASSLTGNQPQHF. The DNA for the CDR3 is TGTGCCAGCAGCTTGACAGGCAATCAGCCCCAGCATTTT. The chain is built from TRBV7-2 and TRBJ1-5, with D possibly matching TRBD1 (5 bases). Germline V lookup: CDR1 SGHTA, CDR2 FQGNSA. Trimming shortened V by 3 bases and J by 2 bases, and 5 bases separated the two germline ends. The CDR3 is made up of 13 amino acids.

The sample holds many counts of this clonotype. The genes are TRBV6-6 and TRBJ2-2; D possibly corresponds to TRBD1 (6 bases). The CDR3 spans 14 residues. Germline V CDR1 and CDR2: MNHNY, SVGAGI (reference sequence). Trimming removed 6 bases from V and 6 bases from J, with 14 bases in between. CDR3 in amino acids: CASRERQVSGELFF. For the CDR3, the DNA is TGTGCCAGCAGGGAGCGACAGGTATCCGGGGAGCTGTTTTTT.

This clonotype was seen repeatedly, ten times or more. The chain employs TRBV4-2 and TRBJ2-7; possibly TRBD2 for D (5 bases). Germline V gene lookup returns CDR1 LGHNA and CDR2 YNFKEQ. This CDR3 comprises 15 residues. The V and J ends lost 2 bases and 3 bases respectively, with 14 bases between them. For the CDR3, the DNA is TGTGCCAGCAGCCAACGAGTGGGAGCAGACTACGAGCAGTACTTC. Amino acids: CASSQRVGADYEQYF.

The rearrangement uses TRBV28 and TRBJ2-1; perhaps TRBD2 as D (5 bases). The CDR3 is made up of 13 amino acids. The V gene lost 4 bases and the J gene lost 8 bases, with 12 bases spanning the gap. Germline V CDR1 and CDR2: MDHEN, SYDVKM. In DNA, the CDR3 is TGTGCCAGCAGTTCCGGGGTACAATATGAGCAGTTCTTC. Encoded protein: CASSSGVQYEQFF.

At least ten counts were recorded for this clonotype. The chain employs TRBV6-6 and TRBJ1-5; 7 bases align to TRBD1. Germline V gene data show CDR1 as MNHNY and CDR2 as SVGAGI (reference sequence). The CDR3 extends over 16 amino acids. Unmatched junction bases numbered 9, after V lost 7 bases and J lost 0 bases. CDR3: CASTKTTGFSNQPQHF. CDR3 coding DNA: TGTGCCAGCACCAAAACGACAGGGTTTAGCAATCAGCCCCAGCATTTT.

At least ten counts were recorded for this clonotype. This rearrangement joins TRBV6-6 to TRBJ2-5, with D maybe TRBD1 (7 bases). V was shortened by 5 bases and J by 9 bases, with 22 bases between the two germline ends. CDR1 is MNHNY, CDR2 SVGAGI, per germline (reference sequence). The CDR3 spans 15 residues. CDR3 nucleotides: TGTGCCAGCAGTGCCAGGGGGGACTCCCCTTCCGCCCAGTACTTC. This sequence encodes CASSARGDSPSAQYF.

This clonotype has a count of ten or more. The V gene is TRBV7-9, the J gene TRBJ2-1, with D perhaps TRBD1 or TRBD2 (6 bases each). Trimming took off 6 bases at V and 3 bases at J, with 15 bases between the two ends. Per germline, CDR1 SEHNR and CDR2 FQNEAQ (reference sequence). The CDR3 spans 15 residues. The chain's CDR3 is CASSPVGGLYNEQFF. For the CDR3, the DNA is TGTGCCAGCAGTCCCGTGGGGGGCCTCTACAATGAGCAGTTCTTC.

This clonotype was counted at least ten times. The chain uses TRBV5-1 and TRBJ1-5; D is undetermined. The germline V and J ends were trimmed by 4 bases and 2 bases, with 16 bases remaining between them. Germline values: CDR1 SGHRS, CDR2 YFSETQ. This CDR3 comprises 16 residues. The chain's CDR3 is CASSVGPLGGNQPQHF. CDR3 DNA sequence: TGCGCCAGCAGCGTAGGTCCTCTCGGCGGCAATCAGCCCCAGCATTTT.

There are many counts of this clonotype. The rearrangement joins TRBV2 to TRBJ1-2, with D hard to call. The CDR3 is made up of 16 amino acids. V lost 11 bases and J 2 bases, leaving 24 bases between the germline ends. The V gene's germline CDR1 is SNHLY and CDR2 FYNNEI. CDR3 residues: CAAEGPLILPNYGYTF. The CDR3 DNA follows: TGTGCCGCAGAAGGGCCCTTGATCCTCCCCAACTATGGCTACACCTTC.

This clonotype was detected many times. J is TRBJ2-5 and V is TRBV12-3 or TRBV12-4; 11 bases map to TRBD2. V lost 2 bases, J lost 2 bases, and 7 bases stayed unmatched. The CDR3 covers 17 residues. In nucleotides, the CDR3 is TGTGCCAGCAGTTTACGACTAGCGGGGCCCGATCAAGAGACCCAGTACTTC. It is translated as CASSLRLAGPDQETQYF.

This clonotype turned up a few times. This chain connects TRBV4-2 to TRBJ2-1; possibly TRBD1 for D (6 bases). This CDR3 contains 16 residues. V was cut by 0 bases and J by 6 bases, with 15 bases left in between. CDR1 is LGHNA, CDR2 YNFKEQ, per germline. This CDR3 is CASSQDIQGLFNEQFF. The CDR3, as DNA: TGTGCCAGCAGCCAAGATATCCAGGGGCTATTCAATGAGCAGTTCTTC.

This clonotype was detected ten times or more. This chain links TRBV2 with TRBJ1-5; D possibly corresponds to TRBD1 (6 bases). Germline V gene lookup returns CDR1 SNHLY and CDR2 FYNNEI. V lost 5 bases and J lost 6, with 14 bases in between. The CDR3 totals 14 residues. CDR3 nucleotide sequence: TGTGCCAGCAGTCCTCAGGGGATCGGTCAGCCCCAGCATTTT. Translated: CASSPQGIGQPQHF.

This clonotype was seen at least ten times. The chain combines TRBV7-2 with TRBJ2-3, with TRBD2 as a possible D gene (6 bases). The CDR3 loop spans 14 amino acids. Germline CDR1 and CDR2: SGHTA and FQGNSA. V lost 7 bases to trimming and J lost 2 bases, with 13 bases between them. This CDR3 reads CASTPRDLTDTQYF. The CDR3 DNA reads TGTGCCAGCACCCCGCGGGACCTCACAGATACGCAGTATTTT.

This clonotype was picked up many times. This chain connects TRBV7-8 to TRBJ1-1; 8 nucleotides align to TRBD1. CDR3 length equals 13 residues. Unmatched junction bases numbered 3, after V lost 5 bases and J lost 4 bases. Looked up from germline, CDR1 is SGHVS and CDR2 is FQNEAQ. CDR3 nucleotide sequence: TGTGCCAGCAGCGTTACAGGGGGCACTGAAGCTTTCTTT. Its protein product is CASSVTGGTEAFF.

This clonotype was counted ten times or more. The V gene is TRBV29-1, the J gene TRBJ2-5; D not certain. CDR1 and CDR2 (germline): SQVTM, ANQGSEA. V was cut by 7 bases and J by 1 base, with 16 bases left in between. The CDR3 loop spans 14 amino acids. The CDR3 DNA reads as TGCAGCGCCCCAGGCCGTACTATCCAAGAGACCCAGTACTTC. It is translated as CSAPGRTIQETQYF.

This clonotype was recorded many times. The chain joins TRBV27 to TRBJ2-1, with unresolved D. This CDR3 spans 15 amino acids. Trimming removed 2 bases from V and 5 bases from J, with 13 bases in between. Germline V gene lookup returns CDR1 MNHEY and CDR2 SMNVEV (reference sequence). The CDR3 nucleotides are TGTGCCAGCAGTTTAACCCCGGACCGCAACAATGAGCAGTTCTTC. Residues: CASSLTPDRNNEQFF.

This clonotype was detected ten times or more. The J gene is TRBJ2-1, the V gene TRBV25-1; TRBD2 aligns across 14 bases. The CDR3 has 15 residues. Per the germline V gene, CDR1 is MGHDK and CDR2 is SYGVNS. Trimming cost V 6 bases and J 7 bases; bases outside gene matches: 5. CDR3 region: CASRTSGGVGNEQFF. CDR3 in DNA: TGTGCCAGCAGGACTAGCGGGGGGGTTGGGAATGAGCAGTTCTTC.

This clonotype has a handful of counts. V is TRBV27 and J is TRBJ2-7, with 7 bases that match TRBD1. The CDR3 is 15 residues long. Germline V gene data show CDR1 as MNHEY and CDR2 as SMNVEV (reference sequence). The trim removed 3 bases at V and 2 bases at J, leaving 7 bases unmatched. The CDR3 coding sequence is TGTGCCAGCAGTTTCGGGACAGCCACCGCCTACGAGCAGTACTTC. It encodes CASSFGTATAYEQYF.

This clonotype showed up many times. CDR3 loop: CSVERPGSGEQYF. DNA of the CDR3: TGCAGCGTTGAACGTCCAGGGTCGGGCGAGCAGTACTTC. This rearrangement joins TRBV29-1 to TRBJ2-7; possibly TRBD1 for D (5 bases). CDR3 length: 13 amino acids. Germline V gene lookup returns CDR1 SQVTM and CDR2 ANQGSEA. The V end lost 2 bases, the J end lost 6 bases, and 14 bases lay between the germline ends.